One sample yielded the 25 T cell receptor beta chains listed below, sequenced in a study of blood T cell repertoires in COVID-19. Profiled with immunoSEQ multiplex PCR; TCRdb holds only in-frame clones, not every one. The sample lists a few hundred thousand clones, around 84% occurring once. Sequences were obtained from PBMCs or T cells enriched from blood (not recorded which). These receptors were taken from a man between 40 and 49 years old who had been exposed to COVID-19.

This clone was picked up many times. This chain joins TRBV15 and TRBJ2-2, with TRBD2 as a possible D gene (6 bases). The CDR3 extends over 14 amino acids. Germline V CDR1 and CDR2: LNHNV, YYDKDF (reference sequence). Trimming took 0 bases from V and 7 from J, leaving 9 bases between them. The CDR3 DNA reads as TGTGCCACCAGCAGAGACAGGGAGGTCGGGGAGCTGTTTTTT. Amino acid sequence: CATSRDREVGELFF.

The chain is built from TRBV7-9 and TRBJ1-4; D not certain. V was trimmed by 5 bases and J by 7 bases, leaving 11 bases between them. The CDR3 contains 13 residues. CDR1 and CDR2 (germline): SEHNR, FQNEAQ (reference sequence). The DNA for the CDR3 is TGTGCCAGCAGCCGAACTCTGAGTGAAAAACTGTTTTTT. Protein product: CASSRTLSEKLFF.

The chain couples TRBV15 to TRBJ1-4; the match to TRBD1 covers 9 bases. CDR1 and CDR2 (germline): LNHNV, YYDKDF (reference sequence). Trimming took 0 bases from V and 8 from J; bases not matched to a gene: 10. The CDR3 runs 17 residues. The CDR3 DNA reads TGTGCCACCAGCAGAGATTATACAGGGGGCAGTCTGGAAAAACTGTTTTTT. Protein product: CATSRDYTGGSLEKLFF.

The chain links TRBV28 to TRBJ2-1; 9 bases fit TRBD2. The CDR3 is made up of 16 amino acids. Trimming removed 2 bases from V and 6 bases from J; junction bases left unmatched: 8. In germline, CDR1 is MDHEN, CDR2 SYDVKM. The CDR3 DNA is TGTGCCAGCAGTTTAGTTCCAGCGGGAGGACGCAATGAGCAGTTCTTC. Its translation: CASSLVPAGGRNEQFF.

The rearrangement links TRBV13 to TRBJ2-2; TRBD2 agrees at 11 bases. The ends lost 6 bases at V and 0 bases at J; junction bases unmatched: 6. CDR1 and CDR2 (germline): PRHDT, FYEKMQ (reference sequence). The CDR3 has 17 amino acids. The DNA of the CDR3 is TGTGCCAGCAGTTACGAGGGACTAGCGGCGAACACCGGGGAGCTGTTTTTT. Protein: CASSYEGLAANTGELFF.

The genes are TRBV12-3 or TRBV12-4 and TRBJ2-7, with D maybe TRBD1 (5 bases). CDR3 length: 12 residues. Trimming stripped 6 bases from V and 1 base from J, with 7 bases between. Here the CDR3 reads CASSPGSYEQYF. The CDR3 DNA follows: TGTGCCAGCAGCCCAGGGTCCTACGAGCAGTACTTC.

V usage is TRBV3-1 (or the pseudogene TRBV3-2) and J usage is TRBJ1-2; TRBD1 agrees at 7 bases. The germline CDR1 and CDR2 sequences are LGHDT and YNNKEL (reference sequence). Losses at the gene ends were 6 bases for V and 4 bases for J; bases not matched to a gene: 8. The CDR3 loop spans 14 amino acids. The CDR3 bases are TGTGCCAGCAGGAAAACGGGACAGTTCTATGGCTACACCTTC. As protein: CASRKTGQFYGYTF.

The chain carries TRBV19 and TRBJ1-2; 11 bases match TRBD1. The CDR3 totals 15 residues. Germline V gene sequence: CDR1 LNHDA, CDR2 SQIVND (reference sequence). Germline trimming cut 8 bases from V and 0 bases from J; bases unmatched to any gene: 5. CDR3 coding DNA: TGTGCCAGTTGGGACAGGGGGGAAGCTAACTATGGCTACACCTTC. As protein: CASWDRGEANYGYTF.

CDR3 sequence reads: CASSSSTTTNNEQFF. As DNA, the CDR3 is TGTGCCAGCAGTTCTAGCACGACAACTAACAATGAGCAGTTCTTC. The chain is built from TRBV6-5 and TRBJ2-1; tentatively, D is TRBD2 (5 bases). The CDR3 spans 15 residues. V gave up 4 bases and J gave up 5 bases, with 15 bases separating them. Germline V gene lookup returns CDR1 MNHEY and CDR2 SVGAGI.

The table lists this clone with a few counts. The rearrangement uses TRBV5-5 and TRBJ2-6; 12 bases are shared with TRBD2. The CDR3 has 16 amino acids. Germline trimming cut 8 bases from V and 3 bases from J; bases unmatched to any gene: 6. Germline V gene sequence: CDR1 SGHKS, CDR2 YYEKEE (reference sequence). CDR3 nucleotide sequence: TGTGCCAGTTCACCACTAGCGGGAGGTGGGGCCAACGTCCTGACTTTC. Its protein product is CASSPLAGGGANVLTF.

The V gene is TRBV5-1, the J gene TRBJ1-4; D gene unclear. Germline V lookup: CDR1 SGHRS, CDR2 YFSETQ. The CDR3 length is 14 residues. V was clipped by 0 bases and J by 8 bases, with 11 bases between them. This CDR3 reads CASSLATSGEKLFF. Written as DNA, the CDR3 is TGCGCCAGCAGCTTGGCGACATCGGGGGAAAAACTGTTTTTT.

The rearrangement links TRBV18 to TRBJ2-3; D might be TRBD1 (6 bases). V lost 0 bases and J 2 bases, leaving 12 bases between the germline ends. The CDR3 is 16 residues long. Germline values: CDR1 KGHSH, CDR2 LQKENI. CDR3 sequence reads: CASSPPGQPNTDTQYF. The CDR3 DNA follows: TGTGCCAGCTCACCACCGGGACAACCGAACACAGATACGCAGTATTTT.

This chain joins TRBV14 and TRBJ1-3, with D hard to call. V was clipped by 1 base and J by 8 bases, with 6 bases between them. This CDR3 is 12 amino acids long. CDR1 and CDR2 from the germline V gene are SGHDN and FVKESK. DNA of the CDR3: TGTGCCAGCAGCCAAGTAACAGACACCATATATTTT. Translation gives CASSQVTDTIYF.

J is TRBJ2-3 and V is TRBV10-2; D is unclear. V lost 5 bases and J lost 2, with 11 bases in between. Germline V lookup: CDR1 WSHSY, CDR2 SAAADI. The CDR3 has 14 residues. CDR3 amino acids: CASSTRASTDTQYF. DNA for the CDR3: TGCGCCAGCAGTACCCGAGCCTCCACAGATACGCAGTATTTT.

The chain has TRBV5-6 and TRBJ1-3; no definite D call. This CDR3 is 15 amino acids long. V was pared by 0 bases and J by 0 bases, with 7 bases between. Germline-derived CDR1 and CDR2 are SGHDT and YYEEEE. The CDR3 sequence: CASSLAGFSGNTIYF. The CDR3 DNA sequence: TGTGCCAGCAGCTTGGCGGGATTCTCTGGAAACACCATATATTTT.

The chain recombines TRBV2 with TRBJ2-1; 9 bases agree with TRBD2. Losses at the gene ends were 9 bases for V and 5 bases for J; bases not matched to a gene: 8. CDR1 and CDR2 from the germline V gene are SNHLY and FYNNEI. The CDR3 has 14 amino acids. The CDR3 loop is CARRGREGHNEQFF. The CDR3 DNA reads as TGTGCCAGAAGAGGGCGGGAGGGCCACAATGAGCAGTTCTTC.

The rearrangement joins TRBV6-1 to TRBJ2-1; TRBD2 matches at 7 bases. V lost 3 bases and J lost 9; bases outside the gene matches: 11. Per the germline V gene, CDR1 is MNHNS and CDR2 is SASEGT. The CDR3 consists of 15 residues. The CDR3 reads CASSERGLSDPEQFF. CDR3 in DNA: TGTGCCAGCAGTGAGAGGGGACTATCAGACCCTGAGCAGTTCTTC.

V usage is TRBV5-1 and J usage is TRBJ1-4, with D possibly being TRBD1 (6 bases). Per germline, CDR1 SGHRS and CDR2 YFSETQ. CDR3 length equals 14 residues. Deletions cut 0 bases from V and 7 bases from J, with 10 bases between. The DNA for the CDR3 is TGCGCCAGCAGCTTGGGACAGGCCGGTGAAAAACTGTTTTTT. Its protein is CASSLGQAGEKLFF.

The chain recombines TRBV27 with TRBJ1-2; 8 bases match TRBD1. This CDR3 spans 16 amino acids. Trimming took 0 bases from V and 3 from J; bases not matched to a gene: 6. The germline V gene encodes CDR1 MNHEY and CDR2 SMNVEV (reference sequence). In nucleotides, the CDR3 is TGTGCCAGCAGTTTATCCCCACAGGGGGAGTACTATGGCTACACCTTC. It specifies CASSLSPQGEYYGYTF.

This chain joins TRBV18 and TRBJ2-5, with D unresolved. The CDR3 extends over 13 amino acids. Germline V gene data show CDR1 as KGHSH and CDR2 as LQKENI. The V end lost 3 bases, the J end lost 6 bases, and 11 bases lay between the germline ends. As DNA, the CDR3 is TGTGCCAGCTCACCGTCCAAGCTTAAGACCCAGTACTTC. It codes for CASSPSKLKTQYF. Full variable domain (missing parts from reference TRBV18 and TRBJ2-5): NAGVMQNPRHLVRRRGQEARLRCSPMKGHSHVYWYRQLPEEGLKFMVYLQKENIIDESGMPKERFSAEFPKEGPSILRIQQVVRGDSAAYFCASSPSKLKTQYFGPGTRLLVL.

Only a few counts were recorded for this clone. Other nucleotide sequences in the sample specify the same CDR3. This chain connects TRBV6-5 to TRBJ1-2, with D possibly TRBD1 on 5 matching bases. This CDR3 comprises 16 residues. Germline V CDR1 and CDR2: MNHEY, SVGAGI. V lost 0 bases and J lost 4, with 15 bases in between. CDR3 residues: CASSYSRTGGGYGYTF. The CDR3 coding sequence is TGTGCCAGCAGTTACTCGCGTACGGGGGGAGGCTATGGCTACACCTTC.

A word on this clone: Additional DNA sequences in this sample encode the identical CDR3. The chain couples TRBV7-9 to TRBJ2-1; D uncertain. The CDR3 sequence is 13 residues long. The germline gives CDR1 SEHNR, CDR2 FQNEAQ (reference sequence). Trimming removed 1 base at V and 5 bases at J, with 6 bases between. This CDR3 reads CASSLGANNEQFF. The CDR3 nucleotides read TGTGCCAGCAGCTTAGGCGCCAACAATGAGCAGTTCTTC.

CDR3 in amino acids: CASSSDPTSGYTDTQYF. The CDR3 DNA is TGTGCCAGCAGCTCCGACCCGACTAGCGGATACACAGATACGCAGTATTTT. The chain combines TRBV11-2 with TRBJ2-3; TRBD2 matches 9 bases. V gave up 4 bases and J gave up 2 bases; unmatched junction bases: 10. This CDR3 is built from 17 residues. Germline V gene lookup returns CDR1 SGHAT and CDR2 FQNNGV.

This sequence joins TRBV18 and TRBJ1-2, with TRBD1 matching 10 bases. Losses at the gene ends were 6 bases for V and 6 bases for J; bases not matched to a gene: 10. CDR1 is KGHSH and CDR2 is LQKENI in the germline V gene. The CDR3 covers 15 residues. The CDR3 is CASSPTPGTGDGYTF. The CDR3 coding sequence is TGTGCCAGCTCGCCAACTCCCGGGACAGGGGATGGCTACACCTTC.

The chain employs TRBV6-5 and TRBJ1-1; TRBD1 matches at 9 bases. CDR1 MNHEY and CDR2 SVGAGI come from the germline V gene. Unmatched junction bases numbered 4, after V lost 6 bases and J lost 5 bases. The CDR3 is 13 residues long. CDR3 coding DNA: TGTGCCAGCAGGGACAGGGGTTTGACTGAAGCTTTCTTT. Translated: CASRDRGLTEAFF.